Below are 23 T cell receptor beta chains sequenced from a single sample in a study. One entry per CDR3 protein results from TCRdb running MiXCR on the 5' RACE reads. The profile shows 35,000 to 50,000 distinct CDR3 sequences, 22% of them singletons. Tregs were sorted as CD4+CD25+CD127-/low cells. Sample: Tregs sorted from a lymph node. All receptors come from a female donor with breast cancer.

This clonotype was recorded only once. It may be a read error: a sequence one base away is much more abundant. The CDR3 does not end in the conserved phenylalanine or tryptophan, so this is likely a read error. V is TRBV7-3 and J is TRBJ2-1, with a weak D call TRBD2 (5 bases). Trimming took off 1 base at V and 4 bases at J, with 8 bases between the two ends. CDR3 size: 14 residues. Germline V gene data show CDR1 as SGHTA and CDR2 as FQGTGA. DNA for the CDR3: TGTGCCAGCAGCTTAATGGGGAGTTACAATGAGCAGTTCATC. Protein sequence: CASSLMGSYNEQFI.

This clonotype occurred many times. The chain links TRBV5-1 to TRBJ1-1; no clear D. In germline, CDR1 is SGHRS, CDR2 YFSETQ. CDR3 length: 17 amino acids. V was shortened by 2 bases and J by 0 bases, with 17 bases between the two germline ends. Written as DNA, the CDR3 is TGCGCCAGCAGCTTCTTAACATTGACATCCATGAACACTGAAGCTTTCTTT. It yields the protein CASSFLTLTSMNTEAFF.

This chain uses TRBV6-5 with TRBJ2-1, with 9 bases identical to TRBD1. J was trimmed by 4 bases and V by 8 bases; bases with no gene match: 6. The germline gives CDR1 MNHEY, CDR2 SVGAGI. The CDR3 runs 14 residues. Here the CDR3 DNA reads TGTGCCAGCCGCGGACAGGGGAATTACAATGAGCAGTTCTTC. It specifies CASRGQGNYNEQFF.

The V call is TRBV29-1, the J call TRBJ1-4, with 10 bases aligning to TRBD1. CDR3 length equals 12 residues. With V trimmed by 6 bases and J by 8 bases, 3 bases remained unmatched. Germline V gene sequence: CDR1 SQVTM, CDR2 ANQGSEA. The CDR3 region is CSVRDRGEKLFF. CDR3 nucleotides: TGCAGCGTCCGGGACAGGGGCGAAAAACTGTTTTTT.

This clonotype appeared many times. V usage is TRBV9 and J usage is TRBJ2-5, with 9 positions matching TRBD2. V trimming: 1 base; J trimming: 3 bases; junction bases outside the gene matches: 4. The CDR3 consists of 15 residues. Germline V CDR1 and CDR2: SGDLS, YYNGEE. The CDR3: CASSVSSGIEETQYF. In nucleotides, the CDR3 is TGTGCCAGCAGCGTATCTAGCGGGATAGAAGAGACCCAGTACTTC.

This clonotype was detected only a few times. This rearrangement joins TRBV5-1 to TRBJ2-1, with 9 bases fitting TRBD1. J lost 5 bases, V lost 2 bases, and 2 bases had no gene match. The germline CDR1 and CDR2 sequences are SGHRS and YFSETQ. The CDR3 is made up of 14 amino acids. The CDR3 here is CASSFGDRDNEQFF. In DNA, the CDR3 is TGCGCCAGCAGCTTCGGGGACAGGGACAATGAGCAGTTCTTC. Based on the CDR3 plus reference TRBV5-1 and TRBJ2-1, the full variable domain is KAGVTQTPRYLIKTRGQQVTLSCSPISGHRSVSWYQQTPGQGLQFLFEYFSETQRNKGNFPGRFSGRQFSNSRSEMNVSTLELGDSALYLCASSFGDRDNEQFFGPGTRLTVL.

This clonotype was counted ten times or more. The rearrangement uses TRBV20-1 and TRBJ2-5, with TRBD2 matching 11 bases. After removal of 3 bases from V and 6 bases from J, the junction contained 12 bases not matched to a gene. Per germline, CDR1 DFQATT and CDR2 SNEGSKA (reference sequence). CDR3 length: 16 amino acids. As DNA, the CDR3 is TGCAGTGCTAGTGAGTTCCTAGCGGGAGGACTGAAGACCCAGTACTTC. Amino acids: CSASEFLAGGLKTQYF.

In its sample, this clonotype was seen a few times. The rearrangement joins TRBV6-1 to TRBJ1-3, with D unresolved. V was pared by 2 bases and J by 0 bases, with 11 bases between. CDR3 length: 16 amino acids. Germline V gives CDR1 MNHNS, CDR2 SASEGT. CDR3 nucleotides: TGTGCCAGCAGTGAATGGACCGTCAACTCTGGAAACACCATATATTTT. It encodes CASSEWTVNSGNTIYF.

This clonotype showed up just a few times. A much larger clone differs from this one at a single base, so this may be a read error. The rearrangement uses TRBV4-2 and TRBJ2-2; 11 nucleotides align to TRBD1. The CDR3 is 16 amino acids. Germline values: CDR1 LGHNA, CDR2 YNFKEQ. The CDR3 DNA is TGTGCCGGCAGCCTACGGACAGGGGGCGTTCCCGGGGAGCTGTTTTTT. It is translated as CAGSLRTGGVPGELFF.

The table lists this clonotype with a few counts. The gene calls are TRBV29-1 and TRBJ2-2; D might be TRBD2 (6 bases). Germline assignment: CDR1 SQVTM and CDR2 ANQGSEA. This CDR3 is 12 amino acids long. CDR3 coding DNA: TGCGCTTTTGGGGGGATTGGCGGGGAGCTGTTTTTT. Its protein is CAFGGIGGELFF.

This clonotype was seen many times. The chain joins TRBV12-3 or TRBV12-4 to TRBJ2-7, with TRBD1 as a possible D gene (6 bases). There are 13 residues in the CDR3. Deletions cut 3 bases from V and 3 bases from J, with 9 bases between. The CDR3 loop reads CASSFYRDYEQYF. CDR3 sequence (DNA): TGTGCCAGCAGTTTTTACAGGGACTACGAGCAGTACTTC.

A few counts support this clonotype. The CDR3 does not end in the conserved phenylalanine or tryptophan, so this is likely a read error. J is TRBJ2-5 and V is TRBV3-1; D is unclear. Germline V lookup: CDR1 LGHDT, CDR2 YNNKEL (reference sequence). This CDR3 contains 13 residues. Trimming removed 4 bases at V and 3 bases at J, with 9 bases between. Here the CDR3 DNA reads TGTGCCAGCAGCCTAATAGAGGAAGAGACCCAGTACATC. Its protein product is CASSLIEEETQYI.

This clonotype was seen more than once but under ten times. A much larger clonotype is one base distant, so this may be a read error. This likely comes from a read error, as the CDR3 has no conserved phenylalanine or tryptophan at its end. The rearrangement joins TRBV27 to TRBJ2-5; the D is unclear. V lost 4 bases, J lost 5 bases, and 11 bases lay in between. Germline-derived CDR1 and CDR2 are MNHEY and SMNVEV (reference sequence). The CDR3 has 13 residues. CDR3 loop: CASSSDFWETQYY. Written as DNA, the CDR3 is TGTGCCAGCAGTTCCGACTTCTGGGAGACCCAGTACTAC.

Of note for this clonotype: A clone one base away is much larger, so this may be a read error. The rearrangement uses TRBV7-3 and TRBJ1-1, with TRBD1 as a possible D gene (6 bases). The CDR3 totals 15 residues. The germline V gene encodes CDR1 SGHTA and CDR2 FQGTGA. Here the CDR3 DNA reads TGTGCCGGCAGCAGCTCGGGGGCGGGTTACACTGAAGCTTTCTTT. Its translation is CAGSSSGAGYTEAFF. Variable domain in full (rest from reference TRBV7-3 and TRBJ1-1): GAGVSQTPSNKVTEKGKYVELRCDPISGHTALYWYRQSLGQGPEFLIYFQGTGAADDSGLPNDRFFAVRPEGSVSTLKIQRTERGDSAVYLCAGSSSGAGYTEAFFGQGTRLTVV.

V gene TRBV9 combines with J gene TRBJ2-7; 7 positions match TRBD1. Germline V gene sequence: CDR1 SGDLS, CDR2 YYNGEE. Trimming cost V 2 bases and J 0 bases; bases outside gene matches: 2. The CDR3 is made up of 14 amino acids. The CDR3 sequence: CASSVTGTSYEQYF. The DNA for the CDR3 is TGTGCCAGCAGCGTGACAGGGACCTCCTACGAGCAGTACTTC.

The CDR3 protein is CASSDRGLNEQYF. CDR3 sequence (DNA): TGTGCCAGCAGTGACAGGGGGCTGAACGAGCAGTACTTC. The rearrangement joins TRBV12-3 or TRBV12-4 to TRBJ2-7; 10 nucleotides align to TRBD1. J gave up 5 bases and V 5 bases, and 3 bases lay outside the gene matches. The CDR3 is 13 amino acids.

This clonotype was recorded at least ten times. This sequence joins TRBV3-1 and TRBJ2-1; 9 bases match TRBD2. The CDR3 length is 12 residues. V lost 4 bases to trimming and J lost 9 bases; unmatched junction nucleotides: 1. Germline-derived CDR1 and CDR2 are LGHDT and YNNKEL (reference sequence). CDR3 in amino acids: CASSLLAGEQFF. The CDR3 DNA reads as TGTGCCAGCAGCCTACTAGCGGGTGAGCAGTTCTTC.

This clonotype showed up just a few times. Its ends do not fully match the called genes, so a read error is possible. The CDR3 region is CAGSSLWGQRWLEFF. CDR3 nucleotides: TGTGCCGGCAGTTCGTTGTGGGGACAGCGGTGGCTTGAGTTCTTC. This chain links TRBV6-5 with TRBJ2-1, with 7 positions matching TRBD1. This CDR3 region has 15 residues. Germline CDR1 is MNHEY and CDR2 is SVGAGI.

The chain recombines TRBV7-9 with TRBJ2-7, with a weak D call TRBD1 (5 bases). The length of the CDR3 is 12 residues. Trimming took 4 bases from V and 3 from J, leaving 7 bases between them. The germline gives CDR1 SEHNR, CDR2 FQNEAQ (reference sequence). The CDR3 loop reads CASSSGYYEQYF. The CDR3 DNA reads as TGTGCCAGCAGCTCAGGGTACTACGAGCAGTACTTC.

Written as DNA, the CDR3 is TGCAGCGTTGAAGGAGGTCGAGCGGGACGCAATGAGCAGTTCTTC. The encoded protein is CSVEGGRAGRNEQFF. J is TRBJ2-1 and V is TRBV29-1, with TRBD2 identical over 7 bases. With V trimmed by 1 base and J by 6 bases, 9 bases remained unmatched. CDR1 SQVTM and CDR2 ANQGSEA come from the germline V gene. The CDR3 has 15 residues.

As to this clonotype: The junction differs from germline at one of its ends, possibly a read error. The rearrangement joins TRBV20-1 to TRBJ2-1, with D tentatively TRBD2 (6 bases). The CDR3 has 18 amino acids. Germline CDR1 reads DFQATT; CDR2 reads SNEGSKA (reference sequence). The CDR3 region has the DNA TGCAGTGCTAGTGACGCAAGAGGGGCCGGGAGCTCCTACAATGAGCCGTTCTTC. Its protein is CSASDARGAGSSYNEPFF.

Ten or more counts support this clonotype. The rearrangement links TRBV20-1 to TRBJ1-5, with no clear D. This CDR3 is 14 amino acids long. Trimming pared 2 bases from V and 6 bases from J, leaving 14 bases between. The germline V gene encodes CDR1 DFQATT and CDR2 SNEGSKA (reference sequence). The CDR3 protein is CSARSRLQGQPQHF. The CDR3 region has the DNA TGCAGTGCTAGAAGTCGCCTGCAAGGTCAGCCCCAGCATTTT.

At least ten counts were recorded for this clonotype. This rearrangement joins TRBV6-5 to TRBJ2-5; 7 nucleotides agree with TRBD2. CDR1 is MNHEY, CDR2 SVGAGI, per germline. CDR3 size: 16 residues. With 7 bases clipped from V and 5 bases from J, the junction kept 16 bases outside the gene matches. CDR3 nucleotide sequence: TGTGCCAGCACGTCTAGGACGGCTCTGGGAGGGGAGACCCAGTACTTC. Its protein product is CASTSRTALGGETQYF.